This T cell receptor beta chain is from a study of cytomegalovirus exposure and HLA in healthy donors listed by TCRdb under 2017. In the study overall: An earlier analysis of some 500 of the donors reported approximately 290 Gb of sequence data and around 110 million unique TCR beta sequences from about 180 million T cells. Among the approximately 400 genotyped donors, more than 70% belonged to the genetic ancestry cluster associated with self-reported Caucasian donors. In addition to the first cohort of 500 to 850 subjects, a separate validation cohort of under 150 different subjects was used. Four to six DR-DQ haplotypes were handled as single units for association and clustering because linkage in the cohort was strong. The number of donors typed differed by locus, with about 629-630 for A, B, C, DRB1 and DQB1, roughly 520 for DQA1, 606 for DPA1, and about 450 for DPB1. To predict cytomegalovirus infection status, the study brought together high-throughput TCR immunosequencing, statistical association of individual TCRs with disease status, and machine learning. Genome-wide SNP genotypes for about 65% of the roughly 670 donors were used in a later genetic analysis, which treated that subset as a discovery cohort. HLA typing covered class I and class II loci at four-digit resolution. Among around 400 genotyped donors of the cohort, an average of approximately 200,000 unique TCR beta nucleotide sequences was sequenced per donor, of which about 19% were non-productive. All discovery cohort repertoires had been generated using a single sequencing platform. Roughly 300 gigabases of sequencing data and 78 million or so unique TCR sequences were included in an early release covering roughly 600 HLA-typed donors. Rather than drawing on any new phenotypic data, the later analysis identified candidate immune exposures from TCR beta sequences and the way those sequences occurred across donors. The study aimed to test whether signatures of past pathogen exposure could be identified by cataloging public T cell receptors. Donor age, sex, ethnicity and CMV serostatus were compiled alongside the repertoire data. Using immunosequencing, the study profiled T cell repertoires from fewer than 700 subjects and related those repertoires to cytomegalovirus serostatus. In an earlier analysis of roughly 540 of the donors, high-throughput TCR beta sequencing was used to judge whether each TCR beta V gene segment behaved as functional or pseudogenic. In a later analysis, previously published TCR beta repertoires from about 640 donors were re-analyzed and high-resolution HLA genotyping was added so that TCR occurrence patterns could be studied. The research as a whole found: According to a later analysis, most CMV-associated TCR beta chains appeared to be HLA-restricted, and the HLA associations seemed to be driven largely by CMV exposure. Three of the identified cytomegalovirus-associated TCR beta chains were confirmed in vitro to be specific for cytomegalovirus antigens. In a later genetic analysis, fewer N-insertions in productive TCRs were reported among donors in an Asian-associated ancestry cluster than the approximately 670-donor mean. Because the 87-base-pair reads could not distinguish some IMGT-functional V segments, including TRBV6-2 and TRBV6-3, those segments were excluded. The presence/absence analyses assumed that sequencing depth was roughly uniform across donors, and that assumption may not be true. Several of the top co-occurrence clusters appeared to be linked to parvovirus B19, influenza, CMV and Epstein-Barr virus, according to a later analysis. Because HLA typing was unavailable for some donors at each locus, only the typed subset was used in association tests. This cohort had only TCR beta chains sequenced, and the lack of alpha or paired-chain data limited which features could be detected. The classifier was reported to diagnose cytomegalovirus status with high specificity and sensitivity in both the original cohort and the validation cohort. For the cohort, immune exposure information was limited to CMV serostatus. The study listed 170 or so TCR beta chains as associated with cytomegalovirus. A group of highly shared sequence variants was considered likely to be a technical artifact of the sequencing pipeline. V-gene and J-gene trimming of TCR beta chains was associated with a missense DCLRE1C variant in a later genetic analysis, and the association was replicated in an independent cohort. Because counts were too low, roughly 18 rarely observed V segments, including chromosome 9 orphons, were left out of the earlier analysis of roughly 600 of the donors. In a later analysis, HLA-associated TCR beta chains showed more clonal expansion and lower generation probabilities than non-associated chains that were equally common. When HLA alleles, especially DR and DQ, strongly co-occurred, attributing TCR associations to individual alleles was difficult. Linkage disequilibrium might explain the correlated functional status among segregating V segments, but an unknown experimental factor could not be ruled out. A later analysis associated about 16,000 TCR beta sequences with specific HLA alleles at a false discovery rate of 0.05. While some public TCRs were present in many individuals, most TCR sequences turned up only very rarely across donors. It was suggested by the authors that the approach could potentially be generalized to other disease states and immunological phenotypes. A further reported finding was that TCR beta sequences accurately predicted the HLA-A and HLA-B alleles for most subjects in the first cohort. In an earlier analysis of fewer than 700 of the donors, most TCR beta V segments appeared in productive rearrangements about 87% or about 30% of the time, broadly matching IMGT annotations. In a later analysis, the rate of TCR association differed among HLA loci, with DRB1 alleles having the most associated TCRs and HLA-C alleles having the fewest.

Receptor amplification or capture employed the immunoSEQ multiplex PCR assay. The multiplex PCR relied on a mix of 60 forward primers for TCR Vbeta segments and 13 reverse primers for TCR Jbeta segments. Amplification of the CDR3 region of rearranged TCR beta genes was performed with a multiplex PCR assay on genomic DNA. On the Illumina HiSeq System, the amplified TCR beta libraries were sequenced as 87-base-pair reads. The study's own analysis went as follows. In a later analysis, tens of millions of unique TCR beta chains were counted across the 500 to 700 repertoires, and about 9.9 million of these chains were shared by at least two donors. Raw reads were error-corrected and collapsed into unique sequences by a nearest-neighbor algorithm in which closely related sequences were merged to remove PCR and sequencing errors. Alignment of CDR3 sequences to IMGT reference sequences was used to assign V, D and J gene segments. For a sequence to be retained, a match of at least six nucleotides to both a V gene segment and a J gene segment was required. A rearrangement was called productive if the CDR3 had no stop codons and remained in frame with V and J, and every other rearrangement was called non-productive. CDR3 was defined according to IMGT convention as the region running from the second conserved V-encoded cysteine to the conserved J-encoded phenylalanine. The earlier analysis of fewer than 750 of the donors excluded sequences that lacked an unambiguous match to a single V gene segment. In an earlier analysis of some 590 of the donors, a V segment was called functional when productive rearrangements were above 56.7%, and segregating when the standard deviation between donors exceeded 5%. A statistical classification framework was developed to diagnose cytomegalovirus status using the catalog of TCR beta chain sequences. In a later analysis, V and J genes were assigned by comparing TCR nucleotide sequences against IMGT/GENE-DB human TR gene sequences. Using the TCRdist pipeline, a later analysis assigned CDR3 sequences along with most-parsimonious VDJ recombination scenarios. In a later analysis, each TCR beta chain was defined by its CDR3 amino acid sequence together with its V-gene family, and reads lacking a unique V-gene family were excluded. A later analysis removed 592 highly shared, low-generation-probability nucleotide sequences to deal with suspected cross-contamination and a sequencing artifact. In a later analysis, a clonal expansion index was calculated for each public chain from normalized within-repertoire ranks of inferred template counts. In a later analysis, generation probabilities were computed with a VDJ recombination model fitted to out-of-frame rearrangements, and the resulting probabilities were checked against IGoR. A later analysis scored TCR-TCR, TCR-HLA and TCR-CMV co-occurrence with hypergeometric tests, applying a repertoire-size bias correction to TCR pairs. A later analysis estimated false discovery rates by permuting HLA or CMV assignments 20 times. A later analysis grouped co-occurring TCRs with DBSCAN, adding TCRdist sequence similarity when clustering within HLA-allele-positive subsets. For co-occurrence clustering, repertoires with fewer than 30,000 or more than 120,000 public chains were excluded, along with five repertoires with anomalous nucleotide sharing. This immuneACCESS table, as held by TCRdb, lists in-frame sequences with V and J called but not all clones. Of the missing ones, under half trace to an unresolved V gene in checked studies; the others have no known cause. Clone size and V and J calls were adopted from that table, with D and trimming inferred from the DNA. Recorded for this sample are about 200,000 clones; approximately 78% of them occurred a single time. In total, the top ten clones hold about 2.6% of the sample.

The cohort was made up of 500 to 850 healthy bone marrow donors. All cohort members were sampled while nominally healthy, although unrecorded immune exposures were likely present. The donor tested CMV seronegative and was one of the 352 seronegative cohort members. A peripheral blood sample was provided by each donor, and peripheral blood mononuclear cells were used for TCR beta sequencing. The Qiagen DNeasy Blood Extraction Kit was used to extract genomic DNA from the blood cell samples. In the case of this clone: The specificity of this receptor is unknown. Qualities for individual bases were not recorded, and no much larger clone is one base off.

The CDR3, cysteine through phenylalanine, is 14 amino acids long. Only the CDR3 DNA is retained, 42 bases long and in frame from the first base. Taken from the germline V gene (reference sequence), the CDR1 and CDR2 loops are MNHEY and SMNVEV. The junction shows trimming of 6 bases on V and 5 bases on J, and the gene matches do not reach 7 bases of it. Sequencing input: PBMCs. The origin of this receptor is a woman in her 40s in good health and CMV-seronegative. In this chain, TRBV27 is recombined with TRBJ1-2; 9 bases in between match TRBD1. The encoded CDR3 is CASRYGQGNYGYTF. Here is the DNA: TGTGCCAGCAGATACGGACAGGGGAATTATGGCTACACCTTC.